The next 27 T cell receptor beta chains were all read from a single sample in a study of T-cell memory formation after mild COVID-19. One entry per CDR3 protein results from TCRdb running MiXCR on the 5' RACE reads. The data hold a few hundred thousand distinct CDR3 sequences, with roughly 15% observed a single time. The sequenced sample was PBMCs or a T cell subset sorted from them (not recorded which). The source of these receptors is a man between 18 and 29 years old who had mild COVID-19 (a few samples of this study predate the infection). Cell type and time point are not known.

This clonotype was recorded a few times. V and J are TRBV24-1 and TRBJ2-1; D remains unclear. Trimming left V 2 bases short and J 12 bases short, with 7 bases between. CDR3 size: 11 residues. Germline-derived CDR1 and CDR2 are KGHDR and SFDVKD. CDR3 sequence reads: CATSDSDLQFF. CDR3 nucleotide sequence: TGTGCCACCAGTGATTCTGACTTGCAGTTCTTC.

This clonotype showed up just once. This sequence joins TRBV4-1 and TRBJ2-7, with 13 bases identical to TRBD2. The CDR3 loop spans 18 amino acids. V trimming: 2 bases; J trimming: 7 bases; junction bases outside the gene matches: 14. Germline CDR1 MGHRA, CDR2 YSYEKL. The CDR3 region is CASSQPRLTSGGSDEQYF. CDR3 bases: TGCGCCAGCAGCCAACCGAGATTGACTAGCGGGGGGTCCGATGAGCAGTACTTC.

This chain connects TRBV20-1 to TRBJ1-1; perhaps TRBD1 as D (5 bases). This CDR3 is 12 amino acids long. CDR1 is DFQATT, CDR2 SNEGSKA, per germline (reference sequence). V gave up 4 bases and J gave up 7 bases, with 13 bases separating them. The CDR3 loop is CSATGHPLEAFF. The CDR3 bases are TGCAGTGCTACCGGACATCCTCTTGAAGCTTTCTTT.

This chain connects TRBV4-1 to TRBJ2-7, with D unclear. This CDR3 spans 16 amino acids. V was cut by 1 base and J by 4 bases, with 17 bases left in between. CDR1 and CDR2 (germline): MGHRA, YSYEKL. CDR3 in amino acids: CASSQAPTAVPYEQYF. CDR3 bases: TGCGCCAGCAGCCAAGCTCCCACCGCGGTTCCTTACGAGCAGTACTTC.

This chain uses TRBV7-9 with TRBJ2-7; weak D call: TRBD1 (6 bases). Germline CDR1 is SEHNR and CDR2 is FQNEAQ (reference sequence). V lost 5 bases, J lost 4 bases, and 18 bases lay in between. The CDR3 sequence is 15 residues long. This chain's CDR3 is CASSHRTVRPYEQYF. The DNA of the CDR3 is TGTGCCAGCAGCCATCGGACAGTTCGGCCGTACGAGCAGTACTTC.

The V and J genes are TRBV4-3 and TRBJ1-1; D is undetermined. Germline CDR1 and CDR2: LGHNA and YSLEER. The V gene lost 0 bases and the J gene lost 0 bases, with 14 bases spanning the gap. The CDR3 spans 17 residues. As DNA, the CDR3 is TGCGCCAGCAGCCAAGAGAGGTGGTCAGAAGTGAACACTGAAGCTTTCTTT. Its translation: CASSQERWSEVNTEAFF.

This clonotype occurred a few times. The gene calls are TRBV4-1 and TRBJ1-1, with TRBD1 matching 9 bases. The CDR3 length is 20 residues. Germline values: CDR1 MGHRA, CDR2 YSYEKL. V was pared by 2 bases and J by 2 bases, with 18 bases of the junction left unmatched. The CDR3, as DNA: TGCGCCAGCAGCCAACAAAAAGTCTTTCAGGGGGGACAGGGAAACACTGAAGCTTTCTTT. This gives the protein CASSQQKVFQGGQGNTEAFF.

This clonotype occurred a few times. For the CDR3, the DNA is TGCGCCAGCAGCCAACTCGCCCCGGATGAGCAGTTCTTC. It encodes CASSQLAPDEQFF. This chain uses TRBV4-1 with TRBJ2-1; D uncertain. The V gene's germline CDR1 is MGHRA and CDR2 YSYEKL. V lost 2 bases and J 8 bases, leaving 10 bases between the germline ends. This CDR3 has 13 amino acids.

This clonotype turned up a few times. V gene TRBV29-1 combines with J gene TRBJ2-2; D could derive from TRBD1 or TRBD2 (5 bases each). The germline V gene encodes CDR1 SQVTM and CDR2 ANQGSEA. Trimming took off 6 bases at V and 6 bases at J, with 8 bases between the two ends. This CDR3 region has 11 residues. CDR3 in amino acids: CSVGTAGELFF. CDR3 coding DNA: TGCAGCGTCGGGACGGCCGGGGAGCTGTTTTTT.

This clonotype was seen a handful of times. This chain links TRBV7-2 with TRBJ1-2, with TRBD1 matching over 12 bases. Per germline, CDR1 SGHTA and CDR2 FQGNSA. The trim removed 5 bases at V and 4 bases at J, leaving 2 bases unmatched. The CDR3 has 14 residues. In DNA form, the CDR3 reads TGTGCCAGCAGCGGGACAGGGGGCATCTATGGCTACACCTTC. It specifies CASSGTGGIYGYTF.

This clonotype was seen at least ten times. This chain uses TRBV3-1 with TRBJ1-6, with D unresolved. The CDR3 consists of 15 residues. The V end was cut by 2 bases, the J end by 10 bases, with 15 bases between. The germline V gene has CDR1 LGHDT and CDR2 YNNKEL (reference sequence). The CDR3: CASSQNEGGGSPLHF. CDR3 sequence (DNA): TGTGCCAGCAGCCAAAACGAAGGAGGAGGCTCACCCCTCCACTTT.

This clonotype appeared a few times. The CDR3 sequence: CASSIQAPGELFF. The CDR3 DNA reads as TGTGCCAGTAGTATACAAGCTCCCGGGGAGCTGTTTTTT. The gene calls are TRBV19 and TRBJ2-2, with D hard to call. Per the germline V gene, CDR1 is LNHDA and CDR2 is SQIVND (reference sequence). Deletions cut 2 bases from V and 6 bases from J, with 7 bases between. The CDR3 contains 13 residues.

CDR3 DNA: TGTGCCAGCAGTTACTCAGTAGTGCCTAAAATCTCCTACGAGCAGTACGTC. This codes for CASSYSVVPKISYEQYV. The chain links TRBV6-5 to TRBJ2-7; the D is unclear. V shed 0 bases and J shed 0 bases, with 15 bases lying between them. The CDR3 has 17 residues. Germline CDR1 is MNHEY and CDR2 is SVGAGI.

The chain joins TRBV7-2 to TRBJ1-5, with D possibly matching TRBD1 (5 bases). The germline V gene encodes CDR1 SGHTA and CDR2 FQGNSA. Trimming took 4 bases from V and 6 from J, leaving 13 bases between them. The CDR3 is 14 residues long. This CDR3 is CASSSNPQGQPQHF. The CDR3 nucleotides read TGTGCCAGCAGCTCCAACCCTCAGGGTCAGCCCCAGCATTTT.

V usage is TRBV12-3 or TRBV12-4 and J usage is TRBJ1-4; perhaps TRBD1 as D (5 bases). Trimming took off 7 bases at V and 7 bases at J, with 16 bases between the two ends. This CDR3 has 14 amino acids. Here the CDR3 DNA reads TGTGCCAGCACCAGGGACCCCACTGGTGAAAAACTGTTTTTT. This translates into CASTRDPTGEKLFF.

This clonotype was seen a handful of times. The chain is built from TRBV7-2 and TRBJ2-3; possibly TRBD2 for D (7 bases). CDR3 length: 15 amino acids. V was clipped by 3 bases and J by 7 bases, with 17 bases between them. CDR1 SGHTA and CDR2 FQGNSA come from the germline V gene. The CDR3 spells CASSLRGGQTYTQYF. DNA of the CDR3: TGTGCCAGCAGCTTGAGGGGGGGCCAAACTTATACGCAGTATTTT.

The V and J genes are TRBV6-2 or TRBV6-3 and TRBJ2-3; D might be TRBD2 (5 bases). This CDR3 spans 13 amino acids. CDR1 is MNHEY and CDR2 is SVGEGT in the germline V gene. The germline V and J ends were trimmed by 2 bases and 6 bases, with 9 bases remaining between them. The CDR3 sequence is CASSYMLADTQYF. CDR3 DNA: TGTGCCAGCAGTTACATGCTAGCTGATACGCAGTATTTT.

The genes are TRBV5-5 and TRBJ1-5; 7 bases match TRBD1. Germline trimming cut 2 bases from V and 0 bases from J; bases unmatched to any gene: 2. CDR1 and CDR2 (germline): SGHKS, YYEKEE (reference sequence). The CDR3 length is 15 residues. The CDR3 nucleotides are TGTGCCAGCAGCTTAGGGGACAGTAGCAATCAGCCCCAGCATTTT. As protein: CASSLGDSSNQPQHF.

This clonotype occurred many times. V and J are TRBV28 and TRBJ1-1; no clear D. The germline V gene encodes CDR1 MDHEN and CDR2 SYDVKM. This CDR3 region has 12 residues. Trimming took off 9 bases at V and 5 bases at J, with 13 bases between the two ends. Here the CDR3 reads CASIRGGTEAFF. DNA for the CDR3: TGTGCCAGTATACGCGGAGGAACTGAAGCTTTCTTT.

The chain combines TRBV3-1 with TRBJ2-7, with D unresolved. Germline V CDR1 and CDR2: LGHDT, YNNKEL (reference sequence). The CDR3 spans 14 residues. V shed 0 bases and J shed 0 bases, with 6 bases lying between them. CDR3 sequence: CASSQDPRSYEQYV. CDR3 sequence (DNA): TGTGCCAGCAGCCAAGATCCCCGCTCCTACGAGCAGTACGTC.

This clonotype was seen a handful of times. V and J are TRBV5-6 and TRBJ2-1; D possibly corresponds to TRBD1 (6 bases). The CDR3 consists of 15 residues. CDR1 and CDR2 (germline): SGHDT, YYEEEE. Trimming took off 2 bases at V and 5 bases at J, with 14 bases between the two ends. The CDR3: CASSFPGAGHNEQFF. CDR3 DNA sequence: TGTGCCAGCAGCTTTCCAGGGGCCGGGCACAATGAGCAGTTCTTC.

The rearrangement links TRBV4-3 to TRBJ2-1, with D possibly matching TRBD1 (6 bases). V was shortened by 0 bases and J by 13 bases, with 10 bases between the two germline ends. There are 12 residues in the CDR3. CDR1 is LGHNA and CDR2 is YSLEER in the germline V gene. The CDR3 protein is CASSQDLGHQFF. The CDR3 DNA reads TGCGCCAGCAGCCAAGATTTGGGACACCAGTTCTTC.

This clonotype was seen at least ten times. The chain carries TRBV5-1 and TRBJ1-6; D is possibly TRBD1 (5 bases). Trimming removed 4 bases at V and 6 bases at J, with 11 bases between. CDR1 is SGHRS and CDR2 is YFSETQ in the germline V gene. This CDR3 comprises 14 residues. The CDR3 nucleotides are TGCGCCAGCAGCCTCGGCAGGGTTAATTCACCCCTCCACTTT. Translation: CASSLGRVNSPLHF.

Ten or more counts support this clonotype. The rearrangement links TRBV28 to TRBJ1-1; D uncertain. Germline CDR1 MDHEN, CDR2 SYDVKM. Deletions cut 3 bases from V and 0 bases from J, with 8 bases between. The CDR3 totals 14 residues. The CDR3 sequence is CASSLGSMNTEAFF. CDR3 sequence (DNA): TGTGCCAGCAGTTTGGGCAGTATGAACACTGAAGCTTTCTTT.

CDR3 in DNA: TGCGCCAGCAGTCAATCGAACAGGGCCCCCTATGGCTACACCTTC. Amino acid sequence: CASSQSNRAPYGYTF. V usage is TRBV23-1 and J usage is TRBJ1-2; possible D gene TRBD1, 6 bases. TRBV23-1 is labeled an ORF, and its function is uncertain. The CDR3 loop spans 15 amino acids. The germline V and J ends were trimmed by 0 bases and 4 bases, with 12 bases remaining between them.

This clonotype was seen a few times. The chain links TRBV7-2 to TRBJ2-3; 7 bases align to TRBD1. From germline, CDR1 is SGHTA and CDR2 FQGNSA. The trim removed 2 bases at V and 3 bases at J, leaving 5 bases unmatched. This CDR3 is 15 amino acids long. The CDR3 DNA reads as TGTGCCAGCAGCTTATGGGGACAGATTACAGATACGCAGTATTTT. Amino acid sequence: CASSLWGQITDTQYF. The full variable domain, its missing parts supplied by reference TRBV7-2 and TRBJ2-3, is GAGVSQSPSNKVTEKGKDVELRCDPISGHTALYWYRQSLGQGLEFLIYFQGNSAPDKSGLPSDRFSAERTGGSVSTLTIQRTQQEDSAVYLCASSLWGQITDTQYFGPGTRLTVL.

The chain couples TRBV24-1 to TRBJ2-7; D perhaps matches TRBD1 (6 bases). Trimming pared 4 bases from V and 4 bases from J, leaving 16 bases between. The CDR3 is 15 residues long. Germline V gene sequence: CDR1 KGHDR, CDR2 SFDVKD. The CDR3 region is CATSDDQGNSYEQYV. The CDR3 DNA reads TGTGCCACCAGTGACGACCAGGGGAATTCGTACGAGCAGTACGTC.